One sample yielded the 26 T cell receptor beta chains listed below, sequenced in a study of identical twins. Via MiXCR, TCRdb re-called the 5' RACE reads, giving one row per CDR3 protein. The table shows some 660,000 distinct CDR3 sequences, with around 8.3% occurring only once. The sample also formed part of further work on yellow fever vaccine responses in identical twins.

Sequencing was performed on PBMCs. The origin of the receptors is a woman in her late teens or twenties in good health.

This clonotype was observed a few times. The V gene is TRBV28, the J gene TRBJ2-7; D remains ambiguous. V was shortened by 4 bases and J by 2 bases, with 15 bases between the two germline ends. The CDR3 loop spans 15 amino acids. Germline values: CDR1 MDHEN, CDR2 SYDVKM. CDR3 bases: TGTGCCAGCAGTTCCTCACCGCTCTCGCCCTACGAGCAGTACTTC. Its translation: CASSSSPLSPYEQYF.

The chain uses TRBV2 and TRBJ2-1, with 9 bases aligning to TRBD2. CDR1 is SNHLY and CDR2 is FYNNEI in the germline V gene. The V segment lost 7 bases and the J segment 5 bases; nucleotides outside the gene matches: 6. This CDR3 has 14 amino acids. The CDR3 nucleotides read TGTGCCAGCACCTGGAGCGGGGGGAACAATGAGCAGTTCTTC. Protein sequence: CASTWSGGNNEQFF.

This clonotype was counted only a few times. This rearrangement joins TRBV3-1 to TRBJ2-1; 10 nucleotides align to TRBD2. The trim removed 3 bases at V and 10 bases at J, leaving 6 bases unmatched. CDR3 length: 14 residues. Germline V gene lookup returns CDR1 LGHDT and CDR2 YNNKEL (reference sequence). The CDR3 DNA follows: TGTGCCAGCAGCCAGGTAGCGGGAGGAGGGGAGCAGTTCTTC. This sequence encodes CASSQVAGGGEQFF.

This clonotype was observed at least ten times. The J gene is TRBJ2-1, the V gene TRBV6-6, with D perhaps TRBD1 (6 bases). Trimming took off 10 bases at V and 5 bases at J, with 15 bases between the two ends. From germline, CDR1 is MNHNY and CDR2 SVGAGI (reference sequence). The CDR3 is 13 residues long. Here the CDR3 reads CATVGATDNEQFF. CDR3 DNA sequence: TGTGCCACCGTGGGGGCTACGGACAATGAGCAGTTCTTC.

This clonotype occurred many times. The CDR3 coding sequence is TGTGCCAGCAGAAGCAGGGGGGGGGACACTGAAGCTTTCTTT. Its translation is CASRSRGGDTEAFF. The rearrangement links TRBV6-1 to TRBJ1-1; 7 bases match TRBD1. The germline V gene has CDR1 MNHNS and CDR2 SASEGT. V was pared by 6 bases and J by 3 bases, with 7 bases of the junction left unmatched. The CDR3 is 14 residues long.

This clonotype was detected a few times. The chain carries TRBV9 and TRBJ2-5; D tentatively fits TRBD1 or TRBD2 (7 bases each). Trimming cost V 3 bases and J 5 bases, with 20 bases left between them. CDR3 length equals 16 residues. Per the germline V gene, CDR1 is SGDLS and CDR2 is YYNGEE. CDR3 region: CASSAPSRGGFETQYF. In nucleotides, the CDR3 is TGTGCCAGCAGCGCCCCGTCCAGGGGGGGATTTGAGACCCAGTACTTC. The full variable domain, its missing parts supplied by reference TRBV9 and TRBJ2-5, is DSGVTQTPKHLITATGQRVTLRCSPRSGDLSVYWYQQSLDQGLQFLIQYYNGEERAKGNILERFSAQQFPDLHSELNLSSLELGDSALYFCASSAPSRGGFETQYFGPGTRLLVL.

This clonotype was seen at least ten times. The J gene is TRBJ2-2, the V gene TRBV20-1; D may be TRBD1 (6 bases). V dropped 6 bases and J dropped 6 bases, with 14 bases sitting between them. Germline V lookup: CDR1 DFQATT, CDR2 SNEGSKA (reference sequence). CDR3 length: 13 amino acids. For the CDR3, the DNA is TGCAGTGCCCTAAACAGGGCCGCCGGGGAGCTGTTTTTT. It encodes CSALNRAAGELFF.

The chain is built from TRBV7-2 and TRBJ2-1; tentative D call: TRBD2 (6 bases). The V gene's germline CDR1 is SGHTA and CDR2 FQGNSA. Trimming pared 2 bases from V and 0 bases from J, leaving 11 bases between. The CDR3 covers 16 residues. CDR3 sequence: CASSLNGGSSYNEQFF. The CDR3 nucleotides are TGTGCCAGCAGCTTAAATGGGGGGAGCTCCTACAATGAGCAGTTCTTC.

The CDR3 DNA reads TGTGCCAGCCGAACCACGGTAAACTATGGCTACACCTTC. Translated: CASRTTVNYGYTF. This chain uses TRBV5-6 with TRBJ1-2; no reliable D call. The CDR3 covers 13 residues. Trimming took off 7 bases at V and 2 bases at J, with 12 bases between the two ends. Germline lookup yields CDR1 SGHDT and CDR2 YYEEEE.

As concerns this clonotype: Because the CDR3 is missing its conserved closing phenylalanine or tryptophan, this is likely a read error. The rearrangement links TRBV7-2 to TRBJ2-3; D gene unclear. The CDR3 extends over 14 amino acids. Germline values: CDR1 SGHTA, CDR2 FQGNSA. Trimming pared 2 bases from V and 5 bases from J, leaving 11 bases between. The CDR3 DNA reads as TGTGCCAGCAGCTTAAGTAGTACTGAAGATACGCAGTATCTT. As protein: CASSLSSTEDTQYL.

This clonotype has at least ten counts. J is TRBJ1-1 and V is TRBV12-3 or TRBV12-4; possible D gene TRBD1, 5 bases. V lost 6 bases, J lost 6 bases, and 17 bases lay in between. The CDR3 has 14 residues. CDR3 sequence: CASRIGTDASEAFF. As DNA, the CDR3 is TGTGCCAGCAGGATTGGGACGGACGCCTCTGAAGCTTTCTTT.

This clonotype was observed many times. The chain is built from TRBV11-2 and TRBJ2-5; D perhaps matches TRBD1 (6 bases). V was cut by 5 bases and J by 1 base, with 11 bases left in between. The CDR3 sequence is 14 residues long. In germline, CDR1 is SGHAT, CDR2 FQNNGV. DNA of the CDR3: TGTGCCAGCAGCCGACAGGCATTCCAAGAGACCCAGTACTTC. It translates to CASSRQAFQETQYF.

The chain carries TRBV6-4 and TRBJ2-3, with D possibly TRBD2 on 5 matching bases. V lost 4 bases and J lost 4, with 15 bases in between. Germline V gives CDR1 MRHNA, CDR2 SNTAGT. The CDR3 consists of 15 residues. The CDR3 DNA reads as TGTGCCAGCAGTGCCGACAACGAGGGTTCAGATACGCAGTATTTT. Protein sequence: CASSADNEGSDTQYF.

The chain employs TRBV7-2 and TRBJ2-3; D may be TRBD2 (6 bases). Trimming removed 2 bases at V and 5 bases at J, with 11 bases between. The CDR3 contains 14 residues. The germline V gene encodes CDR1 SGHTA and CDR2 FQGNSA. CDR3 DNA sequence: TGTGCCAGCAGCTTATTAGCGGCGGGAGATACGCAGTATTTT. Residues: CASSLLAAGDTQYF.

This chain uses TRBV6-2 or TRBV6-3 with TRBJ2-7, with D possibly being TRBD1 (6 bases). The V gene's germline CDR1 is MNHEY and CDR2 SVGEGT. Trimming removed 6 bases at V and 1 base at J, with 10 bases between. This CDR3 spans 13 amino acids. The CDR3 coding sequence is TGTGCCAGCAGGAATACAGGGTCCTACGAGCAGTACTTC. Encoded protein: CASRNTGSYEQYF.

This clonotype occurred a few times. The gene calls are TRBV12-3 or TRBV12-4 and TRBJ2-7; D is perhaps TRBD1 (6 bases). The CDR3 is 12 amino acids. Between the trimmed V and J ends, which lost 10 bases and 9 bases, there was a span of 19 bases. In DNA form, the CDR3 reads TGTGCCACCTCGGACAGTCTCCAGACGCAGTACTTC. Translating it yields CATSDSLQTQYF.

This rearrangement joins TRBV19 to TRBJ1-1; TRBD1 is a possible D gene (6 bases). The CDR3 spans 11 residues. Germline-derived CDR1 and CDR2 are LNHDA and SQIVND (reference sequence). Between the trimmed V and J ends, which lost 7 bases and 5 bases, there was a span of 8 bases. As DNA, the CDR3 is TGTGCCAGTATTCAGGGGACTGAAGCTTTCTTT. As protein: CASIQGTEAFF.

This clonotype was detected only a few times. The V gene is TRBV5-1, the J gene TRBJ2-5, with 7 positions matching TRBD1. This CDR3 spans 17 amino acids. V dropped 0 bases and J dropped 1; count of bases not matched to a gene: 9. The V gene's germline CDR1 is SGHRS and CDR2 YFSETQ. The CDR3: CASSLVSPRGPQETQYF. DNA for the CDR3: TGCGCCAGCAGCTTGGTTTCTCCAAGGGGGCCCCAAGAGACCCAGTACTTC. The complete variable domain, with remaining parts taken from reference TRBV5-1 and TRBJ2-5, reads KAGVTQTPRYLIKTRGQQVTLSCSPISGHRSVSWYQQTPGQGLQFLFEYFSETQRNKGNFPGRFSGRQFSNSRSEMNVSTLELGDSALYLCASSLVSPRGPQETQYFGPGTRLLVL.

This clonotype was counted ten times or more. The V and J genes are TRBV5-1 and TRBJ1-1; 8 bases map to TRBD1. The CDR3 is 15 residues long. V lost 3 bases to trimming and J lost 0 bases; unmatched junction nucleotides: 4. Germline V lookup: CDR1 SGHRS, CDR2 YFSETQ. The CDR3 here is CASSSGTGMNTEAFF. The CDR3 nucleotides are TGCGCCAGCAGCTCCGGGACAGGCATGAACACTGAAGCTTTCTTT.

The CDR3, as DNA: TGCAGCGTCCCGGGAGTGGGGACCCAGTACTTC. Translating gives CSVPGVGTQYF. The chain has TRBV29-1 and TRBJ2-5; weak D call: TRBD2 (6 bases). CDR3 size: 11 residues. V was cut by 6 bases and J by 7 bases, with 12 bases left in between. CDR1 is SQVTM and CDR2 is ANQGSEA in the germline V gene.

The chain couples TRBV24-1 to TRBJ1-1; unclear D gene. Germline-derived CDR1 and CDR2 are KGHDR and SFDVKD. V was trimmed by 9 bases and J by 5 bases, leaving 18 bases between them. There are 14 residues in the CDR3. The CDR3, as DNA: TGTGCCACCTCCCGCGACGGCGGTGGAACTGAAGCTTTCTTT. This codes for CATSRDGGGTEAFF.

This clonotype has a count of ten or more. This rearrangement joins TRBV29-1 to TRBJ2-4, with TRBD1 matching 7 bases. This CDR3 region has 10 residues. V was clipped by 4 bases and J by 16 bases; unmatched bases: 7. Germline V gives CDR1 SQVTM, CDR2 ANQGSEA. The CDR3 DNA reads as TGCAGCGTTGTAGGTCAGGGGGTATACTTC. Translated: CSVVGQGVYF.

This clonotype was counted a few times. This chain uses TRBV29-1 with TRBJ2-7; D is ambiguous. From germline, CDR1 is SQVTM and CDR2 ANQGSEA. This CDR3 spans 12 amino acids. The V end was cut by 2 bases, the J end by 7 bases, with 12 bases between. The CDR3: CSVEKDSLEQYF. CDR3 sequence (DNA): TGCAGCGTTGAAAAAGACTCTTTAGAGCAGTACTTC.

This clonotype was recorded at least ten times. The CDR3 DNA is TGTGCCAGCAGTTTAGGGACGGCGGGGACCGGGGAGCTGTTTTTT. Translating it yields CASSLGTAGTGELFF. The chain combines TRBV12-3 or TRBV12-4 with TRBJ2-2, with a tentative D call TRBD2 (6 bases). This CDR3 contains 15 residues. Trimming pared 1 base from V and 5 bases from J, leaving 11 bases between.

This clonotype was observed a handful of times. The chain links TRBV5-1 to TRBJ2-7, with TRBD1 matching over 7 bases. In germline, CDR1 is SGHRS, CDR2 YFSETQ. J gave up 0 bases and V 6 bases, and 12 bases lay outside the gene matches. The CDR3 length is 16 residues. CDR3 region: CASTLGAGGFSYEQYF. The CDR3 nucleotides are TGCGCCAGCACCCTGGGGGCAGGGGGTTTCTCCTACGAGCAGTACTTC. Supplemented by reference TRBV5-1 and TRBJ2-7, the full variable domain reads KAGVTQTPRYLIKTRGQQVTLSCSPISGHRSVSWYQQTPGQGLQFLFEYFSETQRNKGNFPGRFSGRQFSNSRSEMNVSTLELGDSALYLCASTLGAGGFSYEQYFGPGTRLTVT.

The table lists this clonotype with many counts. The chain links TRBV7-2 to TRBJ2-3; TRBD2 aligns across 7 bases. Germline CDR1 reads SGHTA; CDR2 reads FQGNSA. The J segment lost 2 bases and the V segment lost 3 bases, leaving 2 bases of the junction unmatched. This CDR3 is 14 amino acids long. This CDR3 reads CASSLGLPTDTQYF. Written as DNA, the CDR3 is TGTGCCAGCAGCTTGGGACTACCCACAGATACGCAGTATTTT.